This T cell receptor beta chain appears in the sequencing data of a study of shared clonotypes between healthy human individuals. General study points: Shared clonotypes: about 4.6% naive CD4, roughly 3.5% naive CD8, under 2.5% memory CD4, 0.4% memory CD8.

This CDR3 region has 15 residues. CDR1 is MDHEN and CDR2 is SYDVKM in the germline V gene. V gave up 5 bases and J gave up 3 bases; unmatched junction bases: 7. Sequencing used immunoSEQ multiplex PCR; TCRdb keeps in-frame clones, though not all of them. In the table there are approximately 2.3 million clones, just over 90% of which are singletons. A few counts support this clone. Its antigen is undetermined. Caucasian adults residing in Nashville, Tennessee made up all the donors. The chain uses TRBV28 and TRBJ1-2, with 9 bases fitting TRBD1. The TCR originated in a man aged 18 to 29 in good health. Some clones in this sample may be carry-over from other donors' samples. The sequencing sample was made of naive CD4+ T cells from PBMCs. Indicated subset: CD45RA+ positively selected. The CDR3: CASSTAGQGYYGYTF. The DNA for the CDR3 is TGTGCCAGCAGTACCGCGGGACAGGGTTACTATGGCTACACCTTC.